The clone carrying this TCR beta chain was detected once. Its antigen is as yet unknown. This entry belongs to a study of cytomegalovirus exposure and HLA in healthy donors. The study's findings and limits: There were around 160 TCR beta chains listed as cytomegalovirus-associated.

The PCR made use of 60 Vbeta and 13 Jbeta primers. Generated by immunoSEQ multiplex PCR, the TCRdb table keeps only in-frame clones and is missing some. This table holds about 200,000 clones, roughly 80% found once. Losses at the gene ends were 11 bases for V and 1 base for J; bases not matched to a gene: 5. The CDR3 extends over 14 amino acids. Germline assignment: CDR1 MNHNS and CDR2 SASEGT. J is TRBJ2-2 and V is TRBV6-1; 9 bases fit TRBD1. The source material was PBMCs. The sequence came from a male donor in good health and CMV-seronegative. The DNA of the CDR3 is TGTGCCGGACGACAGGGGGTGAACACCGGGGAGCTGTTTTTT. Translating gives CAGRQGVNTGELFF.